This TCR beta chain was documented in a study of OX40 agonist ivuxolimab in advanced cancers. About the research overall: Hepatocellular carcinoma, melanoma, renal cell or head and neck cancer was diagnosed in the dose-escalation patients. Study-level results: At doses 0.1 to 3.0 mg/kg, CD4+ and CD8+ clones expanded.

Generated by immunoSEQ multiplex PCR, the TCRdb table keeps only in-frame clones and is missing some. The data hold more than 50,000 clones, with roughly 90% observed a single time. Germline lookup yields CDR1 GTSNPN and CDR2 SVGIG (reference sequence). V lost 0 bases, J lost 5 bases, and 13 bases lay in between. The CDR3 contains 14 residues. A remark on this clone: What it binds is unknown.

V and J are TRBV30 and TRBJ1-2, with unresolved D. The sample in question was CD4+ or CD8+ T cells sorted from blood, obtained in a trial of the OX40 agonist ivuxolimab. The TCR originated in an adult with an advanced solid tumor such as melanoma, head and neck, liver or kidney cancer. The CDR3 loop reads CAWSVPGPVYGYTF. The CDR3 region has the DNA TGTGCCTGGAGTGTACCCGGGCCGGTTTATGGCTACACCTTC. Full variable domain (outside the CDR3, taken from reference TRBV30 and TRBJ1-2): SQTIHQWPATLVQPVGSPLSLECTVEGTSNPNLYWYRQAAGRGLQLLFYSVGIGQISSEVPQNLSASRPQDRQFILSSKKLLLSDSGFYLCAWSVPGPVYGYTFGSGTRLTVV.